This T cell receptor beta chain originates from a study of blood T cell repertoires in COVID-19 (dated by TCRdb to the early 2020s). Background on the whole study: Samples from collaborators originated in the United States, Italy and Spain and spanned both the acute and convalescent phases of COVID-19. The prospective study material was composed of cDNA or gDNA derived from T cells, B-cell-depleted T cells, or PBMCs. Subjects who had been exposed to COVID-19, were actively infected with it, or had recovered from it provided the deeply sampled blood TCRbeta repertoires that made up the dataset. A freely available public database, intended as a resource for researchers studying the immune response to SARS-CoV-2, is where the repertoires were released. The samples were drawn from two sources: the first 160 participants of the ongoing ImmuneRACE study, and over 950 subjects contributed by 6 global collaborators. The sample metadata nearly always contained a de-identified subject ID, COVID-19 status, age in years and sex. Where HLA class I and class II types were available, the types were taken from metadata supplied by the sample provider, not from assay-based typing. Points the paper makes about the study in general: The quantity of clinical and demographic metadata differed by source and by participant and was supplied without curation.

TCRbeta CDR3 regions were amplified from genomic DNA by means of the immunoSEQ Assay, a bias-controlled multiplex PCR. The paper's data handling went like this. Within the assay, amplification of reference gene primers was used to estimate how many nucleated cells each sample contained. Sequence reads were collapsed and filtered to measure the absolute abundance of every unique TCRbeta CDR3 rearrangement. For each sample, productive Simpson clonality was calculated by taking the square root of Simpson's diversity index across productive rearrangements. Held by TCRdb, this immuneACCESS table contains in-frame sequences only and omits some clones. Under half of the omission traces to an unresolved V gene where checked; the cause of the rest is unknown. Clonal size and the V and J genes are those of that table, whereas D and trimming came from the DNA. The sample table contains over 90,000 clones; only one count was recorded for roughly 87% of them. Jointly, the top ten make up roughly 15% of the sample.

The collaborating institutions used their own protocols to collect whole blood in K2EDTA tubes. For TCRbeta analysis, collaborators shipped samples in one of three forms: frozen whole blood, isolated PBMCs, or DNA extracted from either of those sample types. Including cysteine and phenylalanine, the CDR3 has 13 amino acids. Only the CDR3 DNA is retained, 39 bases long and in frame from the first base. Via the germline V gene, CDR1 is SGHTA and CDR2 FQGNSA. Trimming at the junction amounts to 1 base on V and 6 bases on J, and the germline ends lie 9 bases apart. Comment on this clone: Its antigen is not yet known. Per-nucleotide qualities are absent, and no much larger clonotype sits a single base away.

The rearrangement joined TRBV7-2 to TRBJ1-2; the D gene cannot be resolved reliably. This sequence was found in a woman aged 80 or over in a cohort sampled during active COVID-19. The sample was peripheral blood. The DNA sequence is as follows: TGTGCCAGCAGCTTAGATCTCAGAAATGGCTACACCTTC. This codes for CASSLDLRNGYTF.